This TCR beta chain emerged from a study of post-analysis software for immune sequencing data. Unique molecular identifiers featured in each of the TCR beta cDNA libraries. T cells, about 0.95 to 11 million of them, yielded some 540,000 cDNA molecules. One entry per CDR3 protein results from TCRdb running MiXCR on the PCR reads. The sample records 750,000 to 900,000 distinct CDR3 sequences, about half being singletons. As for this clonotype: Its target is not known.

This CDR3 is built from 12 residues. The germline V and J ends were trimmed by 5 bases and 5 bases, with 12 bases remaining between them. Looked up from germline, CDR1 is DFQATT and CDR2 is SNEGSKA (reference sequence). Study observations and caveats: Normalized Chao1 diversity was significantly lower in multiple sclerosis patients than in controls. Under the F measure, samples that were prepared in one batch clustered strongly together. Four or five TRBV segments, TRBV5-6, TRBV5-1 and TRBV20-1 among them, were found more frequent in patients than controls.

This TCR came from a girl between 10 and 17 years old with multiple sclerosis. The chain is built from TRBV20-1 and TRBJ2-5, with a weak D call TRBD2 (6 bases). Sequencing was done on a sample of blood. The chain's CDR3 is CSAGGVGETQYF. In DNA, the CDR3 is TGCAGTGCTGGCGGGGTTGGGGAGACCCAGTACTTC.